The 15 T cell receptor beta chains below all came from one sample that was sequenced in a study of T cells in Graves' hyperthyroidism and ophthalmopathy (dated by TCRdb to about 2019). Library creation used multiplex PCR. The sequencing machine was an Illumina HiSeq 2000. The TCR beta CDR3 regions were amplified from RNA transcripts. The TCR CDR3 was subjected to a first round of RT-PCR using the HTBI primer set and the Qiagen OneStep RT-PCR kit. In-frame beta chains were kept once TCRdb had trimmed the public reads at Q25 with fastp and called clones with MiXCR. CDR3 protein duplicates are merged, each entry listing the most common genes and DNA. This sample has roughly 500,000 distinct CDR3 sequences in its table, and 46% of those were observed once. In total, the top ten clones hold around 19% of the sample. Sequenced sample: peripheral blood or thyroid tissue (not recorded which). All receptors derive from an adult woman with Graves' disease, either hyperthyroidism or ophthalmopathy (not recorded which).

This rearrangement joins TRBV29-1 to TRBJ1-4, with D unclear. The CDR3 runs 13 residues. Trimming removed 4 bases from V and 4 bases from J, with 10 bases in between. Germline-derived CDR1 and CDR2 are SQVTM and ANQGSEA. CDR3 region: CSVVSFNNEKLFF. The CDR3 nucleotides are TGCAGCGTTGTGTCCTTTAATAATGAAAAACTGTTTTTT.

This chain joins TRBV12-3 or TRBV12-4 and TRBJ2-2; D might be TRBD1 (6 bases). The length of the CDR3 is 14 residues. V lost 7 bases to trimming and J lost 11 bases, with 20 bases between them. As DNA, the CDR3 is TGTGCCAGCACCCGAGGGGGAGAACACTACGAGCTGTTTTTT. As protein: CASTRGGEHYELFF.

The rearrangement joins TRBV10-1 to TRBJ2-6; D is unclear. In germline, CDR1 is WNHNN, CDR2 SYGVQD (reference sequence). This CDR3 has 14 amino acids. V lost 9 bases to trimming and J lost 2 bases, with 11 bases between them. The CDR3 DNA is TGCGCCAGTGGAGTCAGCCCTGGGGCCAACGTCCTGACTTTC. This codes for CASGVSPGANVLTF.

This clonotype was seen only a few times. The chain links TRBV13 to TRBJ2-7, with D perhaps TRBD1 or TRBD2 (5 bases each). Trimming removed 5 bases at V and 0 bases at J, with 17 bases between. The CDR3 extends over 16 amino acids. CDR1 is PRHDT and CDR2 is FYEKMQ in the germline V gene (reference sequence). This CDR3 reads CASSQRLPGTSYEQYF. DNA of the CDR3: TGTGCCAGCAGCCAACGCCTGCCAGGGACCTCCTACGAGCAGTACTTC.

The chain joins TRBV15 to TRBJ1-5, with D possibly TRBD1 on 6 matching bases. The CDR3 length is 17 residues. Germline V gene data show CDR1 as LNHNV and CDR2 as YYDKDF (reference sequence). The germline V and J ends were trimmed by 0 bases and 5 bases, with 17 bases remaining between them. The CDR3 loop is CATSRDGGDTIDQPQHF. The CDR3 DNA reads TGTGCCACCAGCAGAGATGGAGGGGACACCATCGATCAGCCCCAGCATTTT.

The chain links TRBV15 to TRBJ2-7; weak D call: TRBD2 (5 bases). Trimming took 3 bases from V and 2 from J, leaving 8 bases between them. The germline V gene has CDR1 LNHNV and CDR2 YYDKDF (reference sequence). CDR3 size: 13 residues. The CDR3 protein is CATSRDLPYEQYF. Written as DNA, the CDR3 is TGTGCCACCAGCAGGGACTTACCCTACGAGCAGTACTTC.

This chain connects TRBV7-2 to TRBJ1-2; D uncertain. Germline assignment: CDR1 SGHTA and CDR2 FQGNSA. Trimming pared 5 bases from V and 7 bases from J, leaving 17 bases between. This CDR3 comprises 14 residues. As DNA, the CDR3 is TGTGCCAGCAGCCAAATATCGCGGGGTGGTGGCTACACCTTC. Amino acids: CASSQISRGGGYTF.

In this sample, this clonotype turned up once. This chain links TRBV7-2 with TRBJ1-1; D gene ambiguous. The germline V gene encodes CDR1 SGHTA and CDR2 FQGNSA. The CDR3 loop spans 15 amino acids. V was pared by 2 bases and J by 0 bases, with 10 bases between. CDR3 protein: CASSLWSGMNTEAFF. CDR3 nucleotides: TGTGCCAGCAGCTTATGGTCCGGGATGAACACTGAAGCTTTCTTT.

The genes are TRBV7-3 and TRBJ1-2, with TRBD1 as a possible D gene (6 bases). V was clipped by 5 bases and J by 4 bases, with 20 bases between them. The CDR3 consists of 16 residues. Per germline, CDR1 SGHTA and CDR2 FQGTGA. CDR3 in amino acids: CASSPSGAGSGYGYTF. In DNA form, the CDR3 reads TGTGCCAGCAGCCCCTCAGGGGCGGGCTCAGGCTATGGCTACACCTTC.

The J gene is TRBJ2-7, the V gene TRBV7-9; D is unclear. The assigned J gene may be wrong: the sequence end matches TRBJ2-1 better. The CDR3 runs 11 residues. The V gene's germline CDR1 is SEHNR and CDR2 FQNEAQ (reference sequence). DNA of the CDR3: TGTGCCAGCAGCTCTGGAGCTGAGCAGTTCTTC. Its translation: CASSSGAEQFF.

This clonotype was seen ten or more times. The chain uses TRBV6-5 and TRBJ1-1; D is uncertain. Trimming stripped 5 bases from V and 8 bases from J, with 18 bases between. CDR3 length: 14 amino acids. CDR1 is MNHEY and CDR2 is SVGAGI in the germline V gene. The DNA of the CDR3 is TGTGCCAGCAGTGATGGGAACAAGGTTAAAGAAGCTTTCTTT. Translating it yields CASSDGNKVKEAFF.

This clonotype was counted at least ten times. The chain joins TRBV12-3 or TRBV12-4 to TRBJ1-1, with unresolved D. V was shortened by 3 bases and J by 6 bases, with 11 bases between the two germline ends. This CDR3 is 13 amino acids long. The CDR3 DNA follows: TGTGCCAGCAGTTTTCCCGTAGTGGCTGAAGCTTTCTTT. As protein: CASSFPVVAEAFF.

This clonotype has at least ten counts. Here the CDR3 DNA reads TGTGCCAGCAGCCAAGTTCAGGGGGCCGTTTATGGCTACACCTTC. Protein: CASSQVQGAVYGYTF. The chain has TRBV14 and TRBJ1-2; 8 nucleotides agree with TRBD1. This CDR3 contains 15 residues. From germline, CDR1 is SGHDN and CDR2 FVKESK. V trimming: 1 base; J trimming: 5 bases; junction bases outside the gene matches: 6.

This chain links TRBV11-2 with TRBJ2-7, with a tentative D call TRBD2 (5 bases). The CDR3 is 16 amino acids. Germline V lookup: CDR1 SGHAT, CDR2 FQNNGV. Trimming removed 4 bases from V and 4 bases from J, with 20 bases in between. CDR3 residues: CASSSVGGFERYEQYF. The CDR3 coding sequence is TGTGCCAGCAGCTCTGTCGGCGGGTTCGAACGGTACGAGCAGTACTTC.

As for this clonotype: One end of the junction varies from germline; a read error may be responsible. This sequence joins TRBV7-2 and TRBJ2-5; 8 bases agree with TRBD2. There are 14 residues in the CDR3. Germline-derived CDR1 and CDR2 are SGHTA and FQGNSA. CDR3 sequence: CASSSGGRKETQYF. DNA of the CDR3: TGCGCCAGCAGCTCGGGGGGGAGGAAGGAGACCCAGTACTTC.